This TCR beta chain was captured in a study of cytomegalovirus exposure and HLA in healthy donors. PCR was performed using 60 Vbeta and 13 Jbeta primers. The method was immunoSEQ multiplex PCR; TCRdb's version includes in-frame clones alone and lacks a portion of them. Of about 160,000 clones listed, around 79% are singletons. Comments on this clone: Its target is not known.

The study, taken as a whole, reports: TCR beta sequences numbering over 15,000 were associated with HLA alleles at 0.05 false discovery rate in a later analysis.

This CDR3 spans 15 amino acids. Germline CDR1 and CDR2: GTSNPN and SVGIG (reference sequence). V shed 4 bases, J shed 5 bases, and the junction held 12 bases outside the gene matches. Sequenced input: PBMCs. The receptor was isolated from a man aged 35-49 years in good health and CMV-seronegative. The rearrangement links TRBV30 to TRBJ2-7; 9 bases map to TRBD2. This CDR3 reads CAWTDSFSGSDEQYF. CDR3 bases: TGTGCCTGGACCGACAGTTTTAGCGGGAGCGACGAGCAGTACTTC.